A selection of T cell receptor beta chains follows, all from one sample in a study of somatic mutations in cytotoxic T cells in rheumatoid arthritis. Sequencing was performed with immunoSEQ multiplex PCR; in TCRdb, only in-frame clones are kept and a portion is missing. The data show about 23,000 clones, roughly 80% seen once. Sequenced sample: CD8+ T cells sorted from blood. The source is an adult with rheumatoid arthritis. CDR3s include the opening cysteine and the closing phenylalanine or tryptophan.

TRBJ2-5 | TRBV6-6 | CASSYPIQGQETQYF
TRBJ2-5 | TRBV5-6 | CASSLAAGTYQETQYF
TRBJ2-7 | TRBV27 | CASKDRAMYEQYF
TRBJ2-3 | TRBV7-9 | CASTPDRVGSTDTQYF
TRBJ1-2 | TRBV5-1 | CASSLVGQGERDGYTF
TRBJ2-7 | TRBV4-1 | CASSQAGEYEQYF
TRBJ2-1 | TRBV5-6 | CASSRPVSSYNEQFF
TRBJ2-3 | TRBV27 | CASSLWGARDTQYF
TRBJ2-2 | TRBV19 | CASSGTGGYDTGELFF
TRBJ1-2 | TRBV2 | CASSGESSYTF
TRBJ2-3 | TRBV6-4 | CASSRTSDTDTQYF
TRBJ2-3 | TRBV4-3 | CASSQEASGGAADTQYF
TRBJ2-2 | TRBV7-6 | CASSLGLDYTGELFF
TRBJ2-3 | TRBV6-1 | CASSESLAGGTTDTQYF
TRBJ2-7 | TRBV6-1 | CASSPGTSAYEQYF
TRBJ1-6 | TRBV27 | CASSLETANSPLHF
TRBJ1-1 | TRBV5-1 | CASSPDREWTEAFF
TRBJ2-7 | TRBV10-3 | CATSTGGWYYEQYF
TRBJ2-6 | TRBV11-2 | CASSPGDSGANVLTF
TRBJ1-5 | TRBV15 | CATSRAGTDSNQPQHF
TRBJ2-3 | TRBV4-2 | CASSHTTRDTQYF
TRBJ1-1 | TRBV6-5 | CASSLQGWGTEAFF
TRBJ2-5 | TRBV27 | CASSLYPGGTETQYF
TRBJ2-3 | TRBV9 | CASSAKQPDTQYF
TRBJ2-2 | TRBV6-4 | CASSDSHTGELFF
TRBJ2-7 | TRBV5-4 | CASSPTRSYEQYF
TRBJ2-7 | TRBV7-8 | CASSLAVDLAGASYDEQYF
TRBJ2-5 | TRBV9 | CASSVGGQETQYF
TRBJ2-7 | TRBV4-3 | CASSQTRGSSYEQYF
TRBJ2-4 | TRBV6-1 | CASSERTPGQNIQYF
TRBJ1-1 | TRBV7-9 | CASNPKPREPIDMNTEAFF
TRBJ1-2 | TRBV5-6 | CASSLLDSSIYGYTF
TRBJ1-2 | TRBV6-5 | CASSYLGAPNGYTF
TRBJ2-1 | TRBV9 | CASSVLSGGVGHNEQFF
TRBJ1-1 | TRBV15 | CATEARDRGSTEAFF
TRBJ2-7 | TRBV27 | CASSPGQGIHEQYF
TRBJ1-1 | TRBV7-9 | CASSQYTEAFF
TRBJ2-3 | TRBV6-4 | CASSDGGGAGTDTQYF
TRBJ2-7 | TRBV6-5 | CASSYGTSGVSEQYF
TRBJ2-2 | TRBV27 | CASSALKNTGELFF
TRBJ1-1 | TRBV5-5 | CASSLVVWQGNTEAFF
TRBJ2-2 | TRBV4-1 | CASSQQPPLAEGGELFF
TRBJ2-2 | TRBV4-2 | CASSQNSGGADGELFF
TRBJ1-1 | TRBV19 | CASSPNLGTEAFF
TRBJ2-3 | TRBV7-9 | CASSLVPGDTQYF